The 6 T cell receptor beta chains given below trace back to one sample, sequenced in a study of T cells after yellow fever vaccination. MiXCR, applied by TCRdb to the 5' RACE reads, yields one record per CDR3 protein. Found here are some 500,000 distinct CDR3 sequences, around an eighth of them singletons; the top ten hold over 13%. The specimen comprised PBMCs, sampled on the day of the yellow fever booster vaccination. Source of these receptors: a man aged 25 to 45 who received the YFV17D yellow fever vaccine.

In this sample, this clonotype turned up a few times. This chain joins TRBV15 and TRBJ1-4, with TRBD1 matching 8 bases. CDR1 LNHNV and CDR2 YYDKDF come from the germline V gene (reference sequence). The CDR3 spans 17 residues. The V and J ends lost 5 bases and 1 base, in that order; junction bases with no gene match: 9. CDR3 sequence (DNA): TGTGCCACCAGCCAACACAGGGGGGGTGGAACTAATGAAAAACTGTTTTTT. This sequence encodes CATSQHRGGGTNEKLFF.

The rearrangement links TRBV29-1 to TRBJ1-1; no clear D gene. With 3 bases removed from V and 0 bases from J, the gap between germline ends came to 11 bases. The CDR3 has 14 residues. Germline V gene data show CDR1 as SQVTM and CDR2 as ANQGSEA. The CDR3 region is CSVDFWSMNTEAFF. CDR3 nucleotides: TGCAGCGTTGATTTTTGGAGTATGAACACTGAAGCTTTCTTT.

The chain couples TRBV12-3 or TRBV12-4 to TRBJ2-7, with D possibly TRBD1 on 6 matching bases. Between the trimmed V and J ends, which lost 4 bases and 0 bases, there was a span of 13 bases. The CDR3 contains 15 residues. The CDR3 loop is CASSYAGTPSYEQYF. The CDR3 DNA reads TGTGCCAGCAGTTATGCCGGGACACCCTCCTACGAGCAGTACTTC.

This clonotype was counted only a few times. V and J are TRBV20-1 and TRBJ2-7; D is unclear. Germline CDR1 and CDR2: DFQATT and SNEGSKA (reference sequence). Trimming cost V 0 bases and J 2 bases, with 8 bases left between them. This CDR3 contains 13 residues. The CDR3 loop reads CSAREHRAYEQYF. The CDR3, as DNA: TGCAGTGCTAGAGAACACAGAGCCTACGAGCAGTACTTC.

This chain joins TRBV2 and TRBJ2-7, with a tentative D call TRBD1 (5 bases). Per germline, CDR1 SNHLY and CDR2 FYNNEI. CDR3 length equals 13 residues. V was cut by 6 bases and J by 5 bases, with 14 bases left in between. CDR3 DNA sequence: TGTGCCAGCAGGAGACAGACGGTCAACGAGCAGTACTTC. Translating it yields CASRRQTVNEQYF. The variable domain in full, with the rest retrieved from reference TRBV2 and TRBJ2-7, is EPEVTQTPSHQVTQMGQEVILRCVPISNHLYFYWYRQILGQKVEFLVSFYNNEISEKSEIFDDQFSVERPDGSNFTLKIRSTKLEDSAMYFCASRRQTVNEQYFGPGTRLTVT.

The chain recombines TRBV20-1 with TRBJ2-1; perhaps TRBD2 as D (6 bases). CDR1 is DFQATT and CDR2 is SNEGSKA in the germline V gene (reference sequence). V lost 3 bases to trimming and J lost 10 bases, with 22 bases between them. The CDR3 extends over 15 amino acids. Here the CDR3 reads CSAREGTANVIEQFF. The CDR3 DNA sequence: TGCAGTGCTAGGGAGGGGACCGCCAATGTTATAGAGCAGTTCTTC.